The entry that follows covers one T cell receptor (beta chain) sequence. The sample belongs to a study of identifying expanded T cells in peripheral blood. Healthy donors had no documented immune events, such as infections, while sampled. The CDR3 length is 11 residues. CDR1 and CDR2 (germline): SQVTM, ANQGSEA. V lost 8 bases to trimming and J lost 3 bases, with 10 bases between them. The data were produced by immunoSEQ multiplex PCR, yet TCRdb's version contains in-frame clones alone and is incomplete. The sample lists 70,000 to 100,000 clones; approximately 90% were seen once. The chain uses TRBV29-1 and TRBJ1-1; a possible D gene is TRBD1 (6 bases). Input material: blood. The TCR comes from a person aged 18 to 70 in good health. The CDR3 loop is CSHRVYTEAFF. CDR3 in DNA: TGCAGCCACAGGGTGTACACTGAAGCTTTCTTT.